These 5 T cell receptor beta chains were all obtained from the same sample, sequenced in a study of T-cell reconstitution after alpha-beta-depleted transplantation in children. This sample's TCRbeta library carried unique molecular identifier barcodes. One entry per CDR3 protein, called by TCRdb with MiXCR from the PCR reads. The sample records more than 550,000 distinct CDR3 sequences, roughly a tenth being singletons. Material: PBMCs from the stem cell graft donor, obtained from the stem cell graft. All receptors derive from a human donor who donated a stem cell graft to a child with acute myeloid leukemia.

The chain combines TRBV4-2 with TRBJ2-1, with 8 bases lining up with TRBD1. CDR3 size: 15 residues. Germline CDR1 and CDR2: LGHNA and YNFKEQ. V lost 3 bases, J lost 8 bases, and 9 bases stayed unmatched. The CDR3 coding sequence is TGTGCCAGCAGCCAGACCGGGACAGGCCTCCATGAGCAGTTCTTC. This codes for CASSQTGTGLHEQFF.

The chain employs TRBV20-1 and TRBJ2-3; the D is unclear. The length of the CDR3 is 13 residues. The germline CDR1 and CDR2 sequences are DFQATT and SNEGSKA (reference sequence). V lost 1 base and J 4 bases, leaving 9 bases between the germline ends. CDR3 in DNA: TGCAGTGCTAGAGCCCAGGTTCCAGATACGCAGTATTTT. Encoded protein: CSARAQVPDTQYF.

This clonotype was counted between two and nine times. The V and J genes are TRBV5-1 and TRBJ2-3, with 11 nucleotides matching TRBD2. J gave up 5 bases and V 5 bases, and 7 bases lay outside the gene matches. This CDR3 has 15 amino acids. CDR1 SGHRS and CDR2 YFSETQ come from the germline V gene. The CDR3 nucleotides are TGCGCCAGCAGACCAAACGGACTAGCGGGAGATACGCAGTATTTT. It encodes CASRPNGLAGDTQYF. Complete variable domain (other parts from reference TRBV5-1 and TRBJ2-3): KAGVTQTPRYLIKTRGQQVTLSCSPISGHRSVSWYQQTPGQGLQFLFEYFSETQRNKGNFPGRFSGRQFSNSRSEMNVSTLELGDSALYLCASRPNGLAGDTQYFGPGTRLTVL.

Only a few counts were recorded for this clonotype. J is TRBJ1-1 and V is TRBV20-1; D remains unclear. V was pared by 7 bases and J by 6 bases, with 15 bases between. Germline CDR1 and CDR2: DFQATT and SNEGSKA (reference sequence). The CDR3 length is 12 residues. The CDR3 DNA sequence: TGCAGTGGCATATCCGGACTACCTGAAGCTTTCTTT. Translating it yields CSGISGLPEAFF.

A few counts support this clonotype. The J gene is TRBJ2-3, the V gene TRBV5-1; no clear D gene. The CDR3 contains 14 residues. Germline CDR1 is SGHRS and CDR2 is YFSETQ. V shed 5 bases and J shed 1 base, with 11 bases lying between them. CDR3 sequence: CASSLDFRTDTQYF. CDR3 nucleotide sequence: TGCGCCAGCAGTTTAGACTTTCGCACAGATACGCAGTATTTT.